The 23 T cell receptor beta chains listed next were all sequenced from one sample in a study of blood T cell repertoires in COVID-19. Generated by immunoSEQ multiplex PCR, the TCRdb table keeps only in-frame clones and is missing some. The data show tens of thousands of clones, around 87% seen once. Sequenced input: peripheral blood. Receptors were obtained from a man aged 45-60 years with active or convalescent COVID-19.

This clone was observed a single time. DNA for the CDR3: TGCAGCGTTGGGCAACTAGCGGGGGGCCCAGATACGCAGTATTTT. The encoded protein is CSVGQLAGGPDTQYF. The chain joins TRBV29-1 to TRBJ2-3; 12 bases are a match to TRBD2. V shed 4 bases and J 4 bases; nucleotides not matched to a gene: 6. The CDR3 is made up of 15 amino acids. Germline V gives CDR1 SQVTM, CDR2 ANQGSEA.

This clone was found a few times. The chain employs TRBV2 and TRBJ2-7; D perhaps matches TRBD1 (5 bases). This CDR3 has 16 residues. Germline assignment: CDR1 SNHLY and CDR2 FYNNEI. Trimming shortened V by 5 bases and J by 0 bases, and 17 bases separated the two germline ends. The CDR3 loop is CASSWVVDTGSYEQYF. The DNA for the CDR3 is TGTGCCAGCAGTTGGGTCGTGGACACCGGCTCCTACGAGCAGTACTTC.

The chain uses TRBV7-8 and TRBJ2-2; D remains unclear. CDR1 SGHVS and CDR2 FQNEAQ come from the germline V gene. The CDR3 covers 14 residues. The V end lost 2 bases, the J end lost 4 bases, and 8 bases lay between the germline ends. CDR3 in amino acids: CASSLRRSTGELFF. CDR3 bases: TGTGCCAGCAGCTTACGGCGGAGCACCGGGGAGCTGTTTTTT. The entire variable domain, with the rest obtained from reference TRBV7-8 and TRBJ2-2, is as follows: GAGVSQSPRYKVAKRGQDVALRCDPISGHVSLFWYQQALGQGPEFLTYFQNEAQLDKSGLPSDRFFAERPEGSVSTLKIQRTQQEDSAVYLCASSLRRSTGELFFGEGSRLTVL.

The chain has TRBV7-8 and TRBJ2-1; 9 nucleotides align to TRBD2. The V segment lost 2 bases and the J segment 7 bases; nucleotides outside the gene matches: 15. CDR1 SGHVS and CDR2 FQNEAQ come from the germline V gene. This CDR3 region has 18 residues. The CDR3 DNA reads TGTGCCAGCAGCTTATTGAGGTTCGGGCGGGAGGGCCAAAATGAGCAGTTCTTC. It translates to CASSLLRFGREGQNEQFF.

CDR3 DNA sequence: TGTGCCAGCAGCTTTCAGTCAGGGGGCAGCCCCATCGTCCGAATTCAGTACTTC. Protein sequence: CASSFQSGGSPIVRIQYF. V usage is TRBV7-2 and J usage is TRBJ2-4, with 8 nucleotides matching TRBD1. The CDR3 is 18 amino acids. Germline V gives CDR1 SGHTA, CDR2 FQGNSA. After removal of 3 bases from V and 10 bases from J, the junction contained 20 bases not matched to a gene.

This chain joins TRBV6-1 and TRBJ2-5; D is undetermined. CDR3 length equals 17 residues. Trimming removed 0 bases at V and 5 bases at J, with 19 bases between. The germline gives CDR1 MNHNS, CDR2 SASEGT. The CDR3 sequence: CASSEAQVKARSETQYF. The CDR3 bases are TGTGCCAGCAGTGAAGCGCAGGTGAAGGCTCGCTCGGAGACCCAGTACTTC.

The chain has TRBV19 and TRBJ2-7; 7 bases line up with TRBD1. The length of the CDR3 is 13 residues. With 6 bases clipped from V and 3 bases from J, the junction kept 5 bases outside the gene matches. Germline CDR1 and CDR2: LNHDA and SQIVND (reference sequence). CDR3 nucleotides: TGTGCCAGTAGCAGGGACAGACACTACGAGCAGTACTTC. The encoded protein is CASSRDRHYEQYF.

The chain recombines TRBV4-2 with TRBJ2-5, with TRBD1 matching over 7 bases. Trimming cost V 1 base and J 2 bases; bases outside gene matches: 7. CDR1 and CDR2 from the germline V gene are LGHNA and YNFKEQ. The CDR3 totals 16 residues. CDR3: CASSQVSGTAQETQYF. The CDR3 DNA reads as TGTGCCAGCAGCCAAGTTTCGGGGACAGCTCAAGAGACCCAGTACTTC.

J is TRBJ2-7 and V is TRBV28, with 7 positions matching TRBD1. Germline CDR1 reads MDHEN; CDR2 reads SYDVKM. V shed 3 bases, J shed 1 base, and the junction held 3 bases outside the gene matches. This CDR3 has 14 amino acids. The CDR3 DNA sequence: TGTGCCAGCAGTTTCGAGACAGGGTCCTACGAGCAGTACTTC. Protein sequence: CASSFETGSYEQYF.

This clone came up once. V and J are TRBV5-1 and TRBJ1-5; D is ambiguous. The CDR3 totals 15 residues. The V and J ends lost 0 bases and 4 bases respectively, with 11 bases between them. The V gene's germline CDR1 is SGHRS and CDR2 YFSETQ. The CDR3 DNA sequence: TGCGCCAGCAGCTTGGAGGGCTCGGGGAATCAGCCCCAGCATTTT. Translation gives CASSLEGSGNQPQHF.

The genes are TRBV15 and TRBJ2-1; possible D gene TRBD2, 6 bases. CDR1 and CDR2 from the germline V gene are LNHNV and YYDKDF (reference sequence). CDR3 size: 15 residues. Between the trimmed V and J ends, which lost 3 bases and 4 bases, there was a span of 13 bases. The CDR3 here is CATSSGSWTYNEQFF. CDR3 sequence (DNA): TGTGCCACCAGCAGCGGGAGTTGGACGTACAATGAGCAGTTCTTC.

The gene calls are TRBV28 and TRBJ2-7; 11 bases are a match to TRBD2. The germline gives CDR1 MDHEN, CDR2 SYDVKM. This CDR3 is 15 amino acids long. Trimming removed 1 base from V and 10 bases from J; junction bases left unmatched: 9. This CDR3 is CASSLFPWTSGPQYF. DNA of the CDR3: TGTGCCAGCAGTTTATTTCCCTGGACTAGCGGGCCTCAGTACTTC.

V is TRBV18 and J is TRBJ2-6, with 7 bases aligning to TRBD1. Germline lookup yields CDR1 KGHSH and CDR2 LQKENI. The CDR3 runs to 18 residues. Germline trimming cut 2 bases from V and 6 bases from J; bases unmatched to any gene: 13. The DNA for the CDR3 is TGTGCCAGCTCACCAGATATCCTCGGGGACAGACCGGCCAACGTCCTGACTTTC. This sequence encodes CASSPDILGDRPANVLTF.

This sequence joins TRBV7-2 and TRBJ2-3; D possibly corresponds to TRBD1 (5 bases). V shed 5 bases and J shed 0 bases, with 15 bases lying between them. CDR3 size: 16 residues. CDR1 and CDR2 from the germline V gene are SGHTA and FQGNSA. The CDR3 here is CASSLGPAPSTDTQYF. The CDR3 nucleotides read TGTGCCAGCAGCCTGGGGCCAGCGCCTAGCACAGATACGCAGTATTTT.

This chain joins TRBV11-2 and TRBJ2-1; 13 nucleotides agree with TRBD2. Germline values: CDR1 SGHAT, CDR2 FQNNGV. V lost 1 base, J lost 7 bases, and 10 bases stayed unmatched. The CDR3 runs 18 residues. The CDR3 loop reads CASSLVPTSGRAGNEQFF. The DNA for the CDR3 is TGTGCCAGCAGCTTAGTCCCCACTAGCGGGAGGGCGGGGAATGAGCAGTTCTTC.

J is TRBJ2-1 and V is TRBV15; possibly TRBD2 for D (5 bases). Germline assignment: CDR1 LNHNV and CDR2 YYDKDF (reference sequence). V lost 1 base to trimming and J lost 1 base, with 8 bases between them. The CDR3 length is 15 residues. The CDR3 sequence: CATSRASGSYNEQFF. In nucleotides, the CDR3 is TGTGCCACCAGCAGAGCTTCGGGGTCCTACAATGAGCAGTTCTTC.

This clone has only a few counts. This chain links TRBV6-1 with TRBJ2-7; possibly TRBD1 for D (6 bases). Trimming cost V 3 bases and J 0 bases, with 9 bases left between them. Germline V gene sequence: CDR1 MNHNS, CDR2 SASEGT. CDR3 length equals 14 residues. CDR3 residues: CASSDDRYSYEQYF. CDR3 bases: TGTGCCAGCAGTGACGACAGGTACTCCTACGAGCAGTACTTC.

CDR3 region: CASSAYSTGPNTGELFF. The CDR3 region has the DNA TGTGCCAGCAGCGCCTATTCGACAGGGCCGAACACCGGGGAGCTGTTTTTT. The chain couples TRBV9 to TRBJ2-2, with TRBD1 matching over 7 bases. Unmatched junction bases numbered 8, after V lost 3 bases and J lost 0 bases. This CDR3 has 17 residues. CDR1 and CDR2 (germline): SGDLS, YYNGEE. Full variable domain (outside the CDR3, taken from reference TRBV9 and TRBJ2-2): DSGVTQTPKHLITATGQRVTLRCSPRSGDLSVYWYQQSLDQGLQFLIQYYNGEERAKGNILERFSAQQFPDLHSELNLSSLELGDSALYFCASSAYSTGPNTGELFFGEGSRLTVL.

This clone was picked up a small number of times. The chain's CDR3 is CASSQDMSSSPLHF. CDR3 DNA sequence: TGCGCCAGCAGCCAAGATATGAGCTCTTCACCCCTCCACTTT. The chain employs TRBV4-1 and TRBJ1-6; no clear D. Trimming took off 0 bases at V and 9 bases at J, with 9 bases between the two ends. This CDR3 is 14 amino acids long. Germline V gene lookup returns CDR1 MGHRA and CDR2 YSYEKL.

The CDR3, as DNA: TGTGCCAGCAGTGAACAACCCGGACTAGCCTCGAATTGGGGGTGGGAAAACAATGAGCAGTTCTTC. This encodes CASSEQPGLASNWGWENNEQFF. V and J are TRBV2 and TRBJ2-1; TRBD2 matches at 8 bases. The germline V gene has CDR1 SNHLY and CDR2 FYNNEI. Losses at the gene ends were 2 bases for V and 5 bases for J; bases not matched to a gene: 26. The CDR3 runs 22 residues.

This rearrangement joins TRBV27 to TRBJ2-3, with D possibly TRBD2 on 6 matching bases. V was clipped by 3 bases and J by 8 bases, with 18 bases between them. The CDR3 is made up of 15 amino acids. Germline V gene lookup returns CDR1 MNHEY and CDR2 SMNVEV (reference sequence). As DNA, the CDR3 is TGTGCCAGCAGTTTCGGGGGAACCGGGAGTGCTACGCAGTATTTT. Translating it yields CASSFGGTGSATQYF.

This clone was counted a single time. The rearrangement links TRBV27 to TRBJ1-5; tentative D call: TRBD1 (6 bases). The germline CDR1 and CDR2 sequences are MNHEY and SMNVEV (reference sequence). The CDR3 has 14 residues. The V gene lost 3 bases and the J gene lost 3 bases, with 9 bases spanning the gap. The CDR3 is CASSLDRNNQPQHF. CDR3 sequence (DNA): TGTGCCAGCAGTTTGGACAGAAACAATCAGCCCCAGCATTTT.

Only a few counts were recorded for this clone. V gene TRBV27 combines with J gene TRBJ2-5; 7 nucleotides line up with TRBD2. The CDR3 totals 15 residues. CDR1 is MNHEY, CDR2 SMNVEV, per germline (reference sequence). The V segment lost 2 bases and the J segment 2 bases; nucleotides outside the gene matches: 5. For the CDR3, the DNA is TGTGCCAGCAGTTTAGGGTGGGAGGGGCAAGAGACCCAGTACTTC. Encoded protein: CASSLGWEGQETQYF.